Below are 20 T cell receptor beta chains sequenced from a single sample in a study of post-analysis software for immune sequencing data. These receptors have no known antigen. TCR beta libraries were prepared from cDNA with unique molecular identifiers. TCRdb independently ran MiXCR on the PCR reads; one entry per CDR3 protein. The profile shows approximately 770,000 distinct CDR3 sequences, around 42% of them singletons. Study findings and constraints: Controls showed lower frequencies than patients for roughly 5 TRBV segments, and TRBV5-6, TRBV5-1 and TRBV20-1 were among these.

Sequenced: blood. Every receptor here comes from a girl aged 10 to 17 with multiple sclerosis.

The chain joins TRBV20-1 to TRBJ2-5; 8 bases line up with TRBD1. There are 16 residues in the CDR3. Germline CDR1 and CDR2: DFQATT and SNEGSKA (reference sequence). V lost 4 bases and J lost 2; bases outside the gene matches: 12. CDR3 loop: CSATGSTGASQETQYF. CDR3 coding DNA: TGCAGTGCTACCGGGTCGACAGGGGCGAGTCAAGAGACCCAGTACTTC.

This clonotype was seen more than once but under ten times. CDR3 sequence: CASSPDRTEQYF. The CDR3 DNA reads TGTGCCAGCAGCCCTGACAGGACGGAGCAGTACTTC. The chain uses TRBV6-2 or TRBV6-3 and TRBJ2-7; D possibly corresponds to TRBD1 (6 bases). Trimming stripped 6 bases from V and 7 bases from J, with 13 bases between. The CDR3 totals 12 residues. Germline V gene lookup returns CDR1 MNHEY and CDR2 SVGEGT.

The V and J genes are TRBV7-2 and TRBJ2-1; no reliable D call. Trimming left V 7 bases short and J 8 bases short, with 15 bases between. This CDR3 is built from 13 residues. Germline V gene sequence: CDR1 SGHTA, CDR2 FQGNSA. The CDR3 DNA reads as TGTGCCAGCAACCCCCGGGCCAGCGATGAGCAGTTCTTC. This codes for CASNPRASDEQFF.

The V gene is TRBV12-5, the J gene TRBJ1-5, with 8 bases lining up with TRBD1. V was pared by 7 bases and J by 1 base, with 6 bases of the junction left unmatched. This CDR3 has 15 amino acids. The germline V gene has CDR1 LGHNT and CDR2 FRNRAP. The CDR3 reads CASVPGQGSNQPQHF. CDR3 bases: TGTGCTAGTGTTCCCGGACAGGGAAGCAATCAGCCCCAGCATTTT.

At least ten counts were recorded for this clonotype. V and J are TRBV10-1 and TRBJ2-1; D is uncertain. The germline V gene encodes CDR1 WNHNN and CDR2 SYGVQD (reference sequence). The CDR3 sequence is 12 residues long. V dropped 3 bases and J dropped 6 bases, with 6 bases sitting between them. CDR3 in DNA: TGCGCCAGCAGTGATGGGCGCAATGAGCAGTTCTTC. Protein sequence: CASSDGRNEQFF.

This clonotype was seen only once. This rearrangement joins TRBV20-1 to TRBJ2-6, with a possible D match to TRBD1 (7 bases). The CDR3 has 15 residues. The germline CDR1 and CDR2 sequences are DFQATT and SNEGSKA (reference sequence). The ends were cut back, 5 bases at V and 0 bases at J, with 11 bases in the middle. The CDR3: CSAARGDSGANVLTF. The CDR3 region has the DNA TGCAGTGCTGCCAGGGGGGACTCTGGGGCCAACGTCCTGACTTTC.

The J gene is TRBJ2-1, the V gene TRBV20-1; D is tentatively TRBD1 or TRBD2 (5 bases each). Between the trimmed V and J ends, which lost 5 bases and 6 bases, there was a span of 11 bases. CDR3 length equals 12 residues. The germline CDR1 and CDR2 sequences are DFQATT and SNEGSKA (reference sequence). Here the CDR3 DNA reads TGCAGTGCTGGGACCGATTCCAATGAGCAGTTCTTC. Protein product: CSAGTDSNEQFF.

This rearrangement joins TRBV25-1 to TRBJ2-7; the D call may be TRBD1 or TRBD2 (5 bases each). The V end was cut by 3 bases, the J end by 5 bases, with 14 bases between. Per the germline V gene, CDR1 is MGHDK and CDR2 is SYGVNS. The CDR3 sequence is 14 residues long. The CDR3 DNA follows: TGTGCCAGCAGTGATCGTGATGAGGGGAACGAGCAGTACTTC. Protein sequence: CASSDRDEGNEQYF.

This clonotype has just one count. The V and J genes are TRBV7-9 and TRBJ1-2, with D perhaps TRBD1 (6 bases). Germline V CDR1 and CDR2: SEHNR, FQNEAQ (reference sequence). The V gene lost 8 bases and the J gene lost 0 bases, with 22 bases spanning the gap. This CDR3 is 17 amino acids long. The CDR3, as DNA: TGTGCCAGCGATGGACAGCGTGACCGAAGCTCTAACTATGGCTACACCTTC. Encoded protein: CASDGQRDRSSNYGYTF.

The rearrangement joins TRBV7-6 to TRBJ2-1; D not resolved. Germline assignment: CDR1 SGHVS and CDR2 FNYEAQ. Deletions cut 1 base from V and 10 bases from J, with 11 bases between. The CDR3 consists of 13 residues. For the CDR3, the DNA is TGTGCCAGCAGCTTAGTACTCGCGTCAGAGCAGTTCTTC. Translating it yields CASSLVLASEQFF.

The V gene is TRBV7-2, the J gene TRBJ2-7; TRBD2 agrees at 11 bases. V was pared by 7 bases and J by 6 bases, with 11 bases of the junction left unmatched. CDR1 and CDR2 (germline): SGHTA, FQGNSA. The CDR3 contains 15 residues. CDR3 amino acids: CASTMGGTSGSEQYF. As DNA, the CDR3 is TGTGCCAGCACCATGGGGGGGACTAGCGGTTCCGAGCAGTACTTC.

The chain employs TRBV28 and TRBJ2-3; D gene unclear. This CDR3 comprises 16 residues. V lost 2 bases, J lost 2 bases, and 14 bases lay in between. Germline CDR1 is MDHEN and CDR2 is SYDVKM. CDR3 in DNA: TGTGCCAGCAGTTTAAGGGCCTTTAAGATCACAGATACGCAGTATTTT. Amino acids: CASSLRAFKITDTQYF.

This clonotype was detected once. The chain combines TRBV12-3 or TRBV12-4 with TRBJ2-7; 7 positions match TRBD2. The CDR3 contains 15 residues. The trim removed 1 base at V and 6 bases at J, leaving 9 bases unmatched. The chain's CDR3 is CASSLEAGVKGEQYF. The CDR3 DNA follows: TGTGCCAGCAGTTTAGAGGCGGGGGTAAAGGGCGAGCAGTACTTC.

This chain uses TRBV2 with TRBJ2-7, with 9 bases fitting TRBD1. Gene TRBJ2-5 matches the end of the DNA better, so the J call may be wrong. CDR3 length equals 13 residues. Germline V gene sequence: CDR1 SNHLY, CDR2 FYNNEI. The chain's CDR3 is CASTRTGDETQYF. As DNA, the CDR3 is TGTGCCAGCACGCGGACAGGGGACGAGACCCAGTACTTC.

Only a few counts were recorded for this clonotype. The J gene is TRBJ2-7, the V gene TRBV30; 10 bases are shared with TRBD2. J lost 6 bases, V lost 5 bases, and 7 bases had no gene match. Germline lookup yields CDR1 GTSNPN and CDR2 SVGIG (reference sequence). The CDR3 extends over 13 amino acids. CDR3 protein: CAWGLAGAFEQYF. CDR3 DNA sequence: TGTGCCTGGGGGCTAGCGGGAGCGTTCGAGCAGTACTTC.

The V call is TRBV6-1, the J call TRBJ2-4; D ambiguous. The J call is doubtful: the DNA matches TRBJ2-7 better. Germline assignment: CDR1 MNHNS and CDR2 SASEGT. The CDR3 covers 13 residues. CDR3 nucleotides: TGTGCCAGCAGTGAAGTCAAAGGCAGCGAGCAGTACTTC. As protein: CASSEVKGSEQYF.

This clonotype showed up just a few times. The V gene is TRBV7-2, the J gene TRBJ2-5; no firm D call. This CDR3 region has 13 residues. V lost 5 bases and J 7 bases, leaving 14 bases between the germline ends. Germline-derived CDR1 and CDR2 are SGHTA and FQGNSA. The chain's CDR3 is CASSPAVYVTQYF. The CDR3 DNA is TGTGCCAGCAGCCCAGCCGTTTATGTGACCCAGTACTTC. Full variable domain (outside the CDR3, taken from reference TRBV7-2 and TRBJ2-5): GAGVSQSPSNKVTEKGKDVELRCDPISGHTALYWYRQSLGQGLEFLIYFQGNSAPDKSGLPSDRFSAERTGGSVSTLTIQRTQQEDSAVYLCASSPAVYVTQYFGPGTRLLVL.

This clonotype was seen a few times. This rearrangement joins TRBV12-3 or TRBV12-4 to TRBJ2-1; 11 nucleotides align to TRBD1. Trimming removed 5 bases from V and 10 bases from J; junction bases left unmatched: 16. The CDR3 runs 17 residues. The CDR3 DNA reads as TGTGCCAGCAGTCCTAGACAGCTGGGACAGGGGGGCAGCGAGCAGTTCTTC. Translating gives CASSPRQLGQGGSEQFF.

This clonotype occurred many times. The rearrangement links TRBV4-2 to TRBJ2-1, with 12 bases matching TRBD2. The CDR3 consists of 16 residues. Germline-derived CDR1 and CDR2 are LGHNA and YNFKEQ. Losses at the gene ends were 4 bases for V and 1 base for J; bases not matched to a gene: 2. CDR3 sequence: CASSPGLAGSYNEQFF. CDR3 nucleotides: TGTGCCAGCAGCCCCGGACTAGCGGGATCCTACAATGAGCAGTTCTTC.

This chain joins TRBV27 and TRBJ2-3; TRBD1 matches at 9 bases. V was clipped by 4 bases and J by 11 bases; unmatched bases: 16. This CDR3 contains 16 residues. Germline V gene lookup returns CDR1 MNHEY and CDR2 SMNVEV (reference sequence). The CDR3 loop reads CASSSGQGRRWEGQYF. Written as DNA, the CDR3 is TGTGCCAGCAGTTCTGGACAGGGGAGGCGTTGGGAGGGGCAGTATTTT.